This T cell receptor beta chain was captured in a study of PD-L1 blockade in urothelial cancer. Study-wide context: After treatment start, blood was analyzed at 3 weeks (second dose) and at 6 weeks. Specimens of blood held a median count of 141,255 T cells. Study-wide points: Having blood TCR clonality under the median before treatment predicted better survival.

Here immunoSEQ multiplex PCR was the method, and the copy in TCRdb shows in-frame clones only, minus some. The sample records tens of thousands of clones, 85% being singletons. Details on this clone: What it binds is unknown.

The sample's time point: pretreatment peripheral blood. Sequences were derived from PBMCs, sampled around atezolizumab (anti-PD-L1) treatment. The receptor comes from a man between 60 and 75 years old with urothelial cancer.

The CDR3 protein is CASSADRGGYGYTF. As DNA, the CDR3 is TGTGCCAGCAGTGCCGACAGAGGAGGGTATGGCTACACCTTC. The chain uses TRBV27 and TRBJ1-2, with D possibly TRBD1 on 5 matching bases. CDR3 length: 14 residues. Trimming took 5 bases from V and 5 from J, leaving 15 bases between them. CDR1 MNHEY and CDR2 SMNVEV come from the germline V gene (reference sequence).